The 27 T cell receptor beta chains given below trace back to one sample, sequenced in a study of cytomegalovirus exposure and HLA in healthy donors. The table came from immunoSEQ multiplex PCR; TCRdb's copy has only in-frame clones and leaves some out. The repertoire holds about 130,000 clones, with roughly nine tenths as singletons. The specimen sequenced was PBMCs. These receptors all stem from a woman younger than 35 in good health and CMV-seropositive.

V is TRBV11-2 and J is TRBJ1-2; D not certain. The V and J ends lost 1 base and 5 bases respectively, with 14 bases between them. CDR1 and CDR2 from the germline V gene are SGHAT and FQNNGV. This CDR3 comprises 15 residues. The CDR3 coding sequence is TGTGCCAGCAGCTTAGCGGAGGGTCTCATTTATGGCTACACCTTC. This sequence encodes CASSLAEGLIYGYTF.

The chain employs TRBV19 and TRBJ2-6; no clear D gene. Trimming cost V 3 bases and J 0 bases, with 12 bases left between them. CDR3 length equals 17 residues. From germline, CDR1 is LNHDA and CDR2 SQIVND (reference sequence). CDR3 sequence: CASSINAVLSGANVLTF. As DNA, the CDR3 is TGTGCCAGTAGTATTAACGCGGTCCTCTCTGGGGCCAACGTCCTGACTTTC.

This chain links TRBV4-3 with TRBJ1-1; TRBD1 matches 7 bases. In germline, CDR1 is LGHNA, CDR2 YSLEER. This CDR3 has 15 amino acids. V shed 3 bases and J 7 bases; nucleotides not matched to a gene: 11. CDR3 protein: CASSHRIGQALEAFF. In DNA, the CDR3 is TGCGCCAGCAGCCACCGAATCGGACAGGCCCTTGAAGCTTTCTTT.

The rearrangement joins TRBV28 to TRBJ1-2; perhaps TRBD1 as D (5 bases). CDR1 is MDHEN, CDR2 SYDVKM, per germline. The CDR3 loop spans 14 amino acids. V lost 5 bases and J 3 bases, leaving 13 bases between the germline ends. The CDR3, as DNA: TGTGCCAGCAGTGAACTGGGGGGGGACTATGGCTACACCTTC. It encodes CASSELGGDYGYTF.

CDR3 bases: TGTGCCTGGAGTGTAGAGGACAGGGCCCCAGCTAATAGCAATCAGCCCCAGCATTTT. Its translation is CAWSVEDRAPANSNQPQHF. The chain recombines TRBV30 with TRBJ1-5, with 8 bases lining up with TRBD1. Trimming at V came to 0 bases and at J to 0 bases, leaving 13 bases not matched to a gene. The germline V gene encodes CDR1 GTSNPN and CDR2 SVGIG (reference sequence). The length of the CDR3 is 19 residues. The full variable domain, rest sourced from reference TRBV30 and TRBJ1-5, is SQTIHQWPATLVQPVGSPLSLECTVEGTSNPNLYWYRQAAGRGLQLLFYSVGIGQISSEVPQNLSASRPQDRQFILSSKKLLLSDSGFYLCAWSVEDRAPANSNQPQHFGDGTRLSIL.

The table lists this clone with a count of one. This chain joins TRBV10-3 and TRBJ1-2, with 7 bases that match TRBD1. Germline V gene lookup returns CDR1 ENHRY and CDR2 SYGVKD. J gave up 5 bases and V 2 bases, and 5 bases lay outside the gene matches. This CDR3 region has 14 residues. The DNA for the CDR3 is TGTGCCATCAGTGAGCAGGGGGGCGCATATGGCTACACCTTC. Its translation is CAISEQGGAYGYTF.

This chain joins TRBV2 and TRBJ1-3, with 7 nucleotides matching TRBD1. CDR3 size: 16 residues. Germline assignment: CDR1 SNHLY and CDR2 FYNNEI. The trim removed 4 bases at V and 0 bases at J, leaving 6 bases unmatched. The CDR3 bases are TGTGCCAGCAGTGCCGGACAGGCCAACTCTGGAAACACCATATATTTT. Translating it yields CASSAGQANSGNTIYF.

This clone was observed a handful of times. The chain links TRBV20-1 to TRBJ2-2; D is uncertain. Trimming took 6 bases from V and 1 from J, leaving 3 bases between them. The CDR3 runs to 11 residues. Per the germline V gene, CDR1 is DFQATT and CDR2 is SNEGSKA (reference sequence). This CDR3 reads CSARNTGELFF. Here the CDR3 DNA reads TGCAGTGCCCGGAACACCGGGGAGCTGTTTTTT.

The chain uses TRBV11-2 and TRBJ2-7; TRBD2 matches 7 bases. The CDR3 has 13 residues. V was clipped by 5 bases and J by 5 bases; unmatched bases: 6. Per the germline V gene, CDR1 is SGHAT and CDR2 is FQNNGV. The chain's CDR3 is CASSGRGRNEQYF. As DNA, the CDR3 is TGTGCCAGCAGCGGGAGGGGCCGGAACGAGCAGTACTTC.

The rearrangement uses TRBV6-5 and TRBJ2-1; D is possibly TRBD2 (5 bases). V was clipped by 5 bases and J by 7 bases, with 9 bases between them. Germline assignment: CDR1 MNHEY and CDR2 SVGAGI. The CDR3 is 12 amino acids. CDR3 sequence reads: CASSSGPNEQFF. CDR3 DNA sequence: TGTGCCAGCAGTAGCGGCCCAAATGAGCAGTTCTTC.

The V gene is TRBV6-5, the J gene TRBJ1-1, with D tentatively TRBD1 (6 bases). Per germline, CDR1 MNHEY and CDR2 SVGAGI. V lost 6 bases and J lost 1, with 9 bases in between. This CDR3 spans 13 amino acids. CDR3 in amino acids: CASRTGQNTEAFF. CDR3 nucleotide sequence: TGTGCCAGCAGGACGGGACAGAACACTGAAGCTTTCTTT.

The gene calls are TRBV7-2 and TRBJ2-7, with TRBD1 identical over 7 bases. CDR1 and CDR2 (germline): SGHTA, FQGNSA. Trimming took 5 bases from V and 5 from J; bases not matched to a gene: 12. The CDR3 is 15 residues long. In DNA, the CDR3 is TGTGCCAGCAGCCACTCCGGGAAGGGGGCCCACGAGCAGTACTTC. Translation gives CASSHSGKGAHEQYF.

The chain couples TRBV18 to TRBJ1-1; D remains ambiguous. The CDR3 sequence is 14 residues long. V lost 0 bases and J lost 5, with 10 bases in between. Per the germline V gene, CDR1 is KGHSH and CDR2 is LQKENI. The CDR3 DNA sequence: TGTGCCAGCTCACCACCGGTCACGAGGACTGAAGCTTTCTTT. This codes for CASSPPVTRTEAFF.

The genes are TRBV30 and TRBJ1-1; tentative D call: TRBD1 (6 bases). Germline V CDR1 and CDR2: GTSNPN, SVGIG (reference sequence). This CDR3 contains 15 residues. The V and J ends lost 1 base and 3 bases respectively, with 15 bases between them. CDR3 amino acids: CAWSALTGFDTEAFF. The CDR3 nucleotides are TGTGCCTGGAGTGCTTTAACAGGGTTTGACACTGAAGCTTTCTTT.

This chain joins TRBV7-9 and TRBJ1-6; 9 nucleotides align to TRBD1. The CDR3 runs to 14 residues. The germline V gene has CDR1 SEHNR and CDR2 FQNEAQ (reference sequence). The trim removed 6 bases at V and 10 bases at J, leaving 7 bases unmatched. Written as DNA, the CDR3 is TGTGCCAGCAGGGAGGGACAGGGAGGATCACCCCTCCACTTT. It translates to CASREGQGGSPLHF. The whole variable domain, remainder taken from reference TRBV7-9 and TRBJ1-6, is DTGVSQNPRHKITKRGQNVTFRCDPISEHNRLYWYRQTLGQGPEFLTYFQNEAQLEKSRLLSDRFSAERPKGSFSTLEIQRTEQGDSAMYLCASREGQGGSPLHFGNGTRLTVT.

The CDR3 nucleotides are TGTGCCAGCAGTGACAGAGGGGGAAGGACTGAAGCTTTCTTT. Its protein is CASSDRGGRTEAFF. J is TRBJ1-1 and V is TRBV6-4; a weak D match, TRBD1 (6 bases). Trimming took 2 bases from V and 5 from J, leaving 12 bases between them. The CDR3 consists of 14 residues. Looked up from germline, CDR1 is MRHNA and CDR2 is SNTAGT.

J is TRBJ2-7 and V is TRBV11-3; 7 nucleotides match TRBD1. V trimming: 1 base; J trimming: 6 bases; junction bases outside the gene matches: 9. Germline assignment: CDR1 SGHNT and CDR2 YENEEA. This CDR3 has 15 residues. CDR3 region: CASSLGGTVGGEQYF. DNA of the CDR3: TGTGCCAGCAGCTTAGGGGGGACAGTCGGCGGCGAGCAGTACTTC.

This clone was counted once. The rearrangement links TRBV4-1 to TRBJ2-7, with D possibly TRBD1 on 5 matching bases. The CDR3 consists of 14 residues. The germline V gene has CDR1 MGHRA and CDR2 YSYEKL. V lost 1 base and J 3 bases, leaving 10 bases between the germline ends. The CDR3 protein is CASSQGQTSYEQYF. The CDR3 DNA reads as TGCGCCAGCAGCCAAGGACAGACAAGCTACGAGCAGTACTTC.

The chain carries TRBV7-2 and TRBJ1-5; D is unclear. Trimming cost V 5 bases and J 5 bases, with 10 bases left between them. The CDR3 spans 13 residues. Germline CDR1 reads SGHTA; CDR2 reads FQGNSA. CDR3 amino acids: CASSLVGDQPQHF. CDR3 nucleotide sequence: TGTGCCAGCAGCCTAGTGGGCGATCAGCCCCAGCATTTT.

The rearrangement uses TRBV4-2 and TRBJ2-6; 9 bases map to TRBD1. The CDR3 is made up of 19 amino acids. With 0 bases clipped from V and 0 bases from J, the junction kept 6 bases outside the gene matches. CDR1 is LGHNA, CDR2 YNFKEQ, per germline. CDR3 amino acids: CASSQDVGTGSSGANVLTF. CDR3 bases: TGTGCCAGCAGCCAAGATGTTGGGACAGGGAGCTCTGGGGCCAACGTCCTGACTTTC.

The CDR3 reads CASKALGGAFETQYF. DNA for the CDR3: TGCGCCAGCAAAGCCTTAGGGGGGGCTTTTGAGACCCAGTACTTC. The chain has TRBV4-1 and TRBJ2-5, with a tentative D call TRBD2 (7 bases). The ends were cut back, 7 bases at V and 5 bases at J, with 20 bases in the middle. Germline V gives CDR1 MGHRA, CDR2 YSYEKL. The CDR3 consists of 15 residues.

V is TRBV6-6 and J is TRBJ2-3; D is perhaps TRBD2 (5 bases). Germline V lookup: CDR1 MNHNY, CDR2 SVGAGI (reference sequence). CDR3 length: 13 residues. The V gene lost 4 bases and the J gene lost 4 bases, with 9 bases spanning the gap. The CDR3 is CASSWMRADTQYF. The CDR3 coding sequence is TGTGCCAGCAGTTGGATGAGGGCAGATACGCAGTATTTT.

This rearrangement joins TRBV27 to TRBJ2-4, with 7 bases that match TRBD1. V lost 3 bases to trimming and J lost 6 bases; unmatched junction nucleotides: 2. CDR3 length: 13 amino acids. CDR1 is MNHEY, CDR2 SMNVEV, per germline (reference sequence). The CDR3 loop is CASSLTGLNIQYF. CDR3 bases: TGTGCCAGCAGTTTGACAGGGTTAAACATTCAGTACTTC.

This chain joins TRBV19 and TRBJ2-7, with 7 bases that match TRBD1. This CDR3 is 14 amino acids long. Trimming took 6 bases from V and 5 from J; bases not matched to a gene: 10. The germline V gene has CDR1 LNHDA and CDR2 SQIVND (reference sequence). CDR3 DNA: TGTGCCAGTAGCCAAACACAGGGGCCCAACGAGCAGTACTTC. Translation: CASSQTQGPNEQYF. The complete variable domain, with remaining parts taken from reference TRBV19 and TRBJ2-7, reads DGGITQSPKYLFRKEGQNVTLSCEQNLNHDAMYWYRQDPGQGLRLIYYSQIVNDFQKGDIAEGYSVSREKKESFPLTVTSAQKNPTAFYLCASSQTQGPNEQYFGPGTRLTVT.

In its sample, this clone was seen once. CDR3 in amino acids: CASSSGQAPNTEAFF. CDR3 bases: TGCGCCAGCAGCAGCGGACAGGCGCCGAACACTGAAGCTTTCTTT. The chain recombines TRBV5-1 with TRBJ1-1; TRBD1 matches at 7 bases. The J segment lost 1 base and the V segment lost 4 bases, leaving 7 bases of the junction unmatched. The germline V gene encodes CDR1 SGHRS and CDR2 YFSETQ. The CDR3 has 15 residues.

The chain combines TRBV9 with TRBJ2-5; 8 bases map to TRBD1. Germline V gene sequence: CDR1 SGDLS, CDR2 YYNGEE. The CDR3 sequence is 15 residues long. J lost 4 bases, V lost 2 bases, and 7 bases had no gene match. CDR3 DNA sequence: TGTGCCAGCAGCGTTTCCCCGACAGGGGCAGAGACCCAGTACTTC. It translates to CASSVSPTGAETQYF.

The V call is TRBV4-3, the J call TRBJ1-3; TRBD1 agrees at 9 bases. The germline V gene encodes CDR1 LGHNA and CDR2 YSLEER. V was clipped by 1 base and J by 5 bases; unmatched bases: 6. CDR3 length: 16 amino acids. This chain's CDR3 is CASSQGGQGLRNTIYF. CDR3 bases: TGCGCCAGCAGCCAAGGGGGACAGGGTCTCCGAAACACCATATATTTT.